The rows below give T cell receptor beta chains drawn from one sample of a study of response to subunit inactivated influenza vaccine. Each CDR3 protein is one row after TCRdb ran MiXCR on the RT-PCR reads. The sample has over 400,000 distinct CDR3 sequences, 10% to 15% seen once. The material was PBMCs from blood, obtained about 40 days after vaccination. The receptors originated from a man aged 50 to 60 who received an inactivated influenza vaccine. Each CDR3 is given with its conserved first and last residue. Fields, in order: V gene, clone size, J gene, D gene, CDR3 protein, CDR3 DNA. D genes are given only for firm matches. The size entry is marked missing in some rows and otherwise reads once, few, many or a size class.

v_call: TRBV12-3/TRBV12-4; clone_size: few; j_call: TRBJ2-1; d_call: TRBD2; cdr3_aa: CASSPRIGRDYNEQFF; cdr3_nt: TGTGCCAGCAGTCCCCGAATAGGGAGGGACTACAATGAGCAGTTCTTC
v_call: TRBV9; clone_size: few; j_call: TRBJ2-5; d_call: NA; cdr3_aa: CASSVESGRGGTQYF; cdr3_nt: TGTGCCAGCAGCGTAGAGTCAGGCAGGGGGGGGACCCAGTACTTC
v_call: TRBV6-2/TRBV6-3; clone_size: many; j_call: TRBJ2-5; d_call: NA; cdr3_aa: CASSYPSRELAETQYF; cdr3_nt: TGTGCCAGCAGTTACCCATCCAGAGAATTGGCCGAGACCCAGTACTTC
v_call: TRBV4-1; clone_size: NA; j_call: TRBJ1-6; d_call: NA; cdr3_aa: CASSTRTASSYNSPLHF; cdr3_nt: TGCGCCAGCAGCACCCGGACGGCGAGCTCCTATAATTCACCCCTCCACTTT
v_call: TRBV29-1; clone_size: once; j_call: TRBJ2-7; d_call: TRBD1; cdr3_aa: CSVVGTGVIYEQYF; cdr3_nt: TGCAGCGTTGTCGGGACAGGGGTTATCTACGAGCAGTACTTC
v_call: TRBV10-3; clone_size: NA; j_call: TRBJ2-5; d_call: NA; cdr3_aa: CAISEEREGTQYF; cdr3_nt: TGTGCCATCAGTGAGGAACGCGAAGGGACCCAGTACTTC
v_call: TRBV20-1; clone_size: NA; j_call: TRBJ2-1; d_call: NA; cdr3_aa: CSGQSSVNEQFF; cdr3_nt: TGCAGTGGTCAGAGTTCGGTGAATGAGCAGTTCTTC
v_call: TRBV7-8; clone_size: NA; j_call: TRBJ2-1; d_call: NA; cdr3_aa: CASSYRFSRQRLDEQFF; cdr3_nt: TGTGCCAGCAGCTACAGATTCTCGCGACAACGATTAGATGAGCAGTTCTTC
v_call: TRBV7-2; clone_size: few; j_call: TRBJ2-6; d_call: NA; cdr3_aa: CASSLGGRYPGANVLTF; cdr3_nt: TGTGCCAGCAGCTTAGGAGGCCGTTATCCTGGGGCCAACGTCCTGACTTTC
v_call: TRBV20-1; clone_size: few; j_call: TRBJ2-7; d_call: NA; cdr3_aa: CSALYYEQYF; cdr3_nt: TGCAGTGCTTTATACTACGAGCAGTACTTC
v_call: TRBV29-1; clone_size: NA; j_call: TRBJ1-2; d_call: TRBD1; cdr3_aa: CSVVGSDRGRHGYTF; cdr3_nt: TGCAGCGTTGTTGGGTCGGACAGGGGGCGGCATGGCTACACCTTC